A single sample gave rise to the 9 T cell receptor beta chains below, sequenced in a study of cytomegalovirus exposure and HLA in healthy donors. Primers included in the PCR were 60 Vbeta and 13 Jbeta primers. The protocol was immunoSEQ multiplex PCR, while the TCRdb copy is restricted to in-frame clones and leaves out a portion. The table records roughly 120,000 clones, around 80% of them present only once. The specimen sequenced was PBMCs. The receptor set was obtained from a human donor in good health.

This clone was seen a handful of times. The chain carries TRBV7-8 and TRBJ2-7; D perhaps matches TRBD1 (6 bases). This CDR3 comprises 11 residues. Per germline, CDR1 SGHVS and CDR2 FQNEAQ. V was trimmed by 5 bases and J by 6 bases, leaving 8 bases between them. The CDR3 loop reads CASSNRVEQYF. CDR3 sequence (DNA): TGTGCCAGCAGCAACAGGGTCGAGCAGTACTTC. Variable domain in full (rest from reference TRBV7-8 and TRBJ2-7): GAGVSQSPRYKVAKRGQDVALRCDPISGHVSLFWYQQALGQGPEFLTYFQNEAQLDKSGLPSDRFFAERPEGSVSTLKIQRTQQEDSAVYLCASSNRVEQYFGPGTRLTVT.

This clone appeared a few times. This rearrangement joins TRBV5-6 to TRBJ1-2, with TRBD1 identical over 12 bases. Germline loops: CDR1 SGHDT, CDR2 YYEEEE. Trimming cost V 1 base and J 7 bases; bases outside gene matches: 5. This CDR3 comprises 15 residues. The CDR3 protein is CASSLRGQGAFGYTF. The CDR3 DNA reads as TGTGCCAGCAGCTTGCGGGGACAGGGGGCTTTTGGCTACACCTTC.

J is TRBJ1-5 and V is TRBV19, with 10 bases aligning to TRBD1. Per germline, CDR1 LNHDA and CDR2 SQIVND (reference sequence). V gave up 4 bases and J gave up 0 bases; unmatched junction bases: 9. The CDR3 length is 18 residues. CDR3 amino acids: CASSKSRDRGNSNQPQHF. CDR3 nucleotide sequence: TGTGCCAGTAGTAAAAGCCGGGACAGGGGTAATAGCAATCAGCCCCAGCATTTT.

V and J are TRBV6-6 and TRBJ2-5; 8 nucleotides agree with TRBD1. Trimming removed 6 bases from V and 5 bases from J; junction bases left unmatched: 8. Per germline, CDR1 MNHNY and CDR2 SVGAGI (reference sequence). CDR3 size: 14 residues. The CDR3 DNA reads as TGTGCCAGCAGACTTGGACAGGGCAGCGAGACCCAGTACTTC. This encodes CASRLGQGSETQYF.

The chain carries TRBV29-1 and TRBJ2-5, with TRBD2 matching over 8 bases. The CDR3 length is 15 residues. V was clipped by 6 bases and J by 5 bases; unmatched bases: 14. Germline CDR1 SQVTM, CDR2 ANQGSEA. The CDR3 coding sequence is TGCAGCGTGGAGGGGGTAGCGGGGACCTGGGAGACCCAGTACTTC. It codes for CSVEGVAGTWETQYF. Full variable domain (remainder filled in from reference TRBV29-1 and TRBJ2-5): SAVISQKPSRDICQRGTSLTIQCQVDSQVTMMFWYRQQPGQSLTLIATANQGSEATYESGFVIDKFPISRPNLTFSTLTVSNMSPEDSSIYLCSVEGVAGTWETQYFGPGTRLLVL.

The J gene is TRBJ2-7, the V gene TRBV11-2; D unresolved. The CDR3 sequence is 14 residues long. V lost 1 base, J lost 6 bases, and 13 bases lay in between. Germline V CDR1 and CDR2: SGHAT, FQNNGV. This CDR3 reads CASSLVRHQGEQYF. CDR3 coding DNA: TGTGCCAGCAGCTTAGTCCGACACCAAGGCGAGCAGTACTTC.

This rearrangement joins TRBV4-2 to TRBJ1-5, with a weak D call TRBD1 (5 bases). The germline CDR1 and CDR2 sequences are LGHNA and YNFKEQ. V lost 0 bases and J 6 bases, leaving 12 bases between the germline ends. The CDR3 runs to 15 residues. CDR3 amino acids: CASSQEGRLGQPQHF. CDR3 coding DNA: TGTGCCAGCAGCCAAGAGGGGCGGCTCGGTCAGCCCCAGCATTTT.

This chain links TRBV5-6 with TRBJ1-2; TRBD1 matches at 8 bases. Germline trimming cut 2 bases from V and 5 bases from J; bases unmatched to any gene: 14. Germline CDR1 reads SGHDT; CDR2 reads YYEEEE. This CDR3 spans 17 amino acids. CDR3 nucleotide sequence: TGTGCCAGCAGCTTCCCACCCCCGACAGGGGATAGATATGGCTACACCTTC. Amino acids: CASSFPPPTGDRYGYTF.

This rearrangement joins TRBV7-6 to TRBJ2-2, with TRBD1 matching over 7 bases. Per the germline V gene, CDR1 is SGHVS and CDR2 is FNYEAQ. CDR3 length equals 19 residues. The V and J ends lost 8 bases and 2 bases, in that order; junction bases with no gene match: 20. The CDR3 DNA sequence: TGTGCCAGCTCCGCAGGACAGGAGACCTCTTGGGTCAACACCGGGGAGCTGTTTTTT. This gives the protein CASSAGQETSWVNTGELFF.